This T cell receptor (beta chain) was identified during a study of OX40 agonist ivuxolimab in advanced cancers. At the level of the study: The drug used for patients, ivuxolimab, was an agonistic anti-OX40 (CD134) antibody. Those enrolled were 70% to 85% male, with a mean age of about 60 years and ages from roughly 20 to 85.

Enrollment shut out patients with autoimmune disease history or systemic immunosuppression. The CDR3 is 17 amino acids. The V end was cut by 3 bases, the J end by 10 bases, with 25 bases between. Germline V lookup: CDR1 MGHRA, CDR2 YSYEKL. Libraries were prepared by immunoSEQ multiplex PCR; TCRdb keeps only in-frame clonotypes and omits some of them. The sample contains several thousand clones, 75% to 85% of which appear only once. This clone has a single count. This chain connects TRBV4-1 to TRBJ2-1, with a tentative D call TRBD2 (9 bases). The receptor was derived from an adult with an advanced solid tumor such as melanoma, head and neck, liver or kidney cancer. This specimen was CD4+ or CD8+ T cells sorted from blood, taken in a trial of the OX40 agonist ivuxolimab. The CDR3, as DNA: TGCGCCAGCAGCCACCCCCAGGGGGCTAGCGGGGCCCGAGAGCAGTTCTTC. Translation: CASSHPQGASGAREQFF.